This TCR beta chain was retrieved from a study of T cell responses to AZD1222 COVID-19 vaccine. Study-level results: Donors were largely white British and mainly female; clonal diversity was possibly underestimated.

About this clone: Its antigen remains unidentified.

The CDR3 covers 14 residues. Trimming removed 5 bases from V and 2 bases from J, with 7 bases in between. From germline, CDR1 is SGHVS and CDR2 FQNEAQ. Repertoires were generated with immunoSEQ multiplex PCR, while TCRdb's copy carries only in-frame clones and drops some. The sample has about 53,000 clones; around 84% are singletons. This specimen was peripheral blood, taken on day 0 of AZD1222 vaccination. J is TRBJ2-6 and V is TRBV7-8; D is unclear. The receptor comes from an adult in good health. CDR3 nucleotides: TGTGCCAGCAGCCTAAAAGCTGGGGCCAACGTCCTGACTTTC. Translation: CASSLKAGANVLTF.